Listed below are T cell receptor beta chains from one sample, sequenced in a study of control samples from healthy donors and cancer patients. Libraries were prepared by immunoSEQ multiplex PCR; TCRdb keeps only in-frame clonotypes and omits some of them. The sample includes some 190,000 clones, about 89% of them seen just once. Input material: blood. Receptor source: a man aged 25-40 years in good health. Each CDR3 is given with its conserved first and last residue. Fields, in order: D gene, V gene, clone size, J gene, CDR3 protein, CDR3 DNA. The D gene is left open where the match is weak. Expanded clones get a size class; other rows say once, few or many, or leave the size out.

D: TRBD1; V: TRBV3-1/TRBV3-2; size: NA; J: TRBJ2-1; CDR3: CASSARPGQGANEQFF; DNA: TGTGCCAGCAGCGCGCGACCGGGACAGGGGGCTAATGAGCAGTTCTTC
D: TRBD1; V: TRBV6-6; size: NA; J: TRBJ2-7; CDR3: CATEGQGAYEQYF; DNA: TGTGCCACCGAGGGACAGGGGGCCTACGAGCAGTACTTC
D: NA; V: TRBV27; size: NA; J: TRBJ2-7; CDR3: CASSLGASYEQYF; DNA: TGTGCCAGCAGTCTCGGGGCCTCCTACGAGCAGTACTTC
D: TRBD1; V: TRBV5-1; size: NA; J: TRBJ1-1; CDR3: CASSLQAQDRGSNTEAFF; DNA: TGCGCCAGCAGCCTCCAAGCACAGGACAGGGGGTCTAACACTGAAGCTTTCTTT
D: NA; V: TRBV2; size: NA; J: TRBJ1-6; CDR3: CASSVRGSNSPLHF; DNA: TGTGCCAGCAGTGTTAGGGGGTCAAATTCACCCCTCCACTTT
D: TRBD2; V: TRBV3-1/TRBV3-2; size: NA; J: TRBJ2-1; CDR3: CASSLRTSGGANEQFF; DNA: TGTGCCAGCAGCTTAAGGACTAGCGGGGGGGCCAATGAGCAGTTCTTC
D: NA; V: TRBV5-1; size: NA; J: TRBJ1-6; CDR3: CASSLLTARDSPLHF; DNA: TGCGCCAGCAGTCTCCTGACAGCTAGGGATTCACCCCTCCACTTT
D: TRBD2; V: TRBV25-1; size: NA; J: TRBJ2-5; CDR3: CASSEPTSGQETQYF; DNA: TGTGCCAGCAGTGAGCCGACTAGCGGCCAAGAGACCCAGTACTTC
D: NA; V: TRBV24-1; size: NA; J: TRBJ2-3; CDR3: CATSDRRDTQYF; DNA: TGTGCCACCAGTGATAGGAGAGATACGCAGTATTTT
D: TRBD1; V: TRBV5-1; size: NA; J: TRBJ1-2; CDR3: CASSYTSTDRGGPHF; DNA: TGCGCCAGCAGCTATACCAGCACGGACAGGGGCGGGCCACACTTC
D: NA; V: TRBV9; size: NA; J: TRBJ1-1; CDR3: CASSLGDTEAFF; DNA: TGTGCCAGCAGTTTGGGAGACACTGAAGCTTTCTTT
D: NA; V: TRBV25-1; size: once; J: TRBJ1-4; CDR3: CASSEGQPLGNEKLFF; DNA: TGTGCCAGCAGTGAAGGGCAGCCGCTAGGTAATGAAAAACTGTTTTTT
D: TRBD2; V: TRBV5-4; size: once; J: TRBJ2-3; CDR3: CASSLLAGRTDTQYF; DNA: TGTGCCAGCAGCTTGTTAGCGGGGCGGACAGATACGCAGTATTTT
D: NA; V: TRBV30; size: NA; J: TRBJ1-1; CDR3: CAWSVQSNTEAFF; DNA: TGTGCCTGGAGTGTACAGTCGAACACTGAAGCTTTCTTT
D: TRBD1; V: TRBV19; size: NA; J: TRBJ1-1; CDR3: CASSGTVGGRTEAFF; DNA: TGTGCCAGTAGTGGGACAGTTGGGGGGCGCACTGAAGCTTTCTTT
D: NA; V: TRBV3-1/TRBV3-2; size: NA; J: TRBJ1-2; CDR3: CASSQVKGNYGYTF; DNA: TGTGCCAGCAGCCAAGTAAAAGGGAACTATGGCTACACCTTC
D: TRBD1; V: TRBV5-4; size: NA; J: TRBJ2-3; CDR3: CASSLGGRAGGPTQYF; DNA: TGTGCCAGCAGCTTGGGAGGTAGGGCAGGGGGCCCTACGCAGTATTTT
D: TRBD1; V: TRBV28; size: NA; J: TRBJ1-1; CDR3: CASSSGQGDTEAFF; DNA: TGTGCCAGCAGTTCGGGACAGGGGGACACTGAAGCTTTCTTT
D: NA; V: TRBV6-1; size: NA; J: TRBJ1-6; CDR3: CASSELGQGGNSPLHF; DNA: TGTGCCAGCAGTGAATTGGGTCAGGGCGGCAATTCACCCCTCCACTTT
D: NA; V: TRBV5-1; size: NA; J: TRBJ2-7; CDR3: CASSLGLIYEQYF; DNA: TGCGCCAGCAGCTTGGGACTTATTTACGAGCAGTACTTC
D: NA; V: TRBV11-2; size: few; J: TRBJ1-1; CDR3: CASSSSGRLRGAFF; DNA: TGTGCCAGCAGCTCGTCAGGACGGCTTAGGGGAGCTTTCTTT
D: NA; V: TRBV13; size: NA; J: TRBJ2-7; CDR3: CASSKSTGAYEQYF; DNA: TGTGCCAGCAGCAAATCTACGGGAGCCTACGAGCAGTACTTC
D: NA; V: TRBV27; size: once; J: TRBJ1-2; CDR3: CASRQGRANYGYTF; DNA: TGTGCCAGCAGGCAGGGTCGGGCTAACTATGGCTACACCTTC
D: NA; V: TRBV4-1; size: NA; J: TRBJ2-6; CDR3: CASSQDLPGANVLTF; DNA: TGCGCCAGCAGCCAAGATCTTCCTGGGGCCAACGTCCTGACTTTC
D: NA; V: TRBV3-1/TRBV3-2; size: once; J: TRBJ1-2; CDR3: CASSQGGPYGYTF; DNA: TGTGCCAGCAGCCAAGGGGGGCCCTATGGCTACACCTTC
D: TRBD1; V: TRBV9; size: NA; J: TRBJ2-3; CDR3: CASSPYRGRTDTQYF; DNA: TGTGCCAGCAGCCCATACAGGGGCCGCACAGATACGCAGTATTTT